Listed below are T cell receptor beta chains from one sample, sequenced in a study of cytomegalovirus exposure and HLA in healthy donors. Libraries were prepared by immunoSEQ multiplex PCR; TCRdb keeps only in-frame clonotypes and omits some of them. This sample yields roughly 110,000 clones, of which 77% are seen a single time; approximately 11% belongs to the top ten. Sequencing was performed on PBMCs. The receptors were sampled from a man in his forties in good health and CMV-seropositive. Each CDR3 is given with its conserved first and last residue. A D gene is named only where the DNA matches it firmly. Clone size is stated in some rows and not others, as once, few, many or a class when expanded.

>13|NA|TRBV30|NA|TRBJ1-6
CAASVQLNSPLHF
TGTGCCGCCTCGGTACAGCTGAATTCACCCCTCCACTTT
>14|NA|TRBV28|NA|TRBJ2-2
CASTDTGITGELFF
TGTGCCAGCACCGACACAGGGATTACCGGGGAGCTGTTTTTT
>18|NA|TRBV9|NA|TRBJ1-6
CASSVSYLGGTRNSPLHF
TGTGCCAGCAGCGTAAGTTATCTAGGAGGGACTAGGAATTCACCCCTCCACTTT
>17|TRBD2|TRBV2|few|TRBJ2-7
CASTGLAGGLSPHEQYF
TGTGCCAGCACAGGGCTAGCGGGGGGGCTGTCCCCCCACGAGCAGTACTTC
>13|NA|TRBV11-2|NA|TRBJ2-1
CASSLDRRGEQFF
TGTGCCAGCAGCTTAGATAGGAGGGGTGAGCAGTTCTTC
>14|NA|TRBV2|NA|TRBJ2-1
CASSKQGVFNEQFF
TGTGCCAGCAGTAAACAGGGAGTGTTTAATGAGCAGTTCTTC
>13|NA|TRBV28|NA|TRBJ1-2
CASNRGGAYGYTF
TGTGCCTCCAACCGAGGGGGAGCCTATGGCTACACCTTC
>13|NA|TRBV15|NA|TRBJ2-5
CATSRQGGETQYF
TGTGCCACCAGCAGACAGGGAGGAGAGACCCAGTACTTC
>12|NA|TRBV10-3|NA|TRBJ1-4
CAISDGNEKLFF
TGTGCCATCAGTGACGGGAATGAAAAACTGTTTTTT
>15|NA|TRBV6-4|NA|TRBJ1-2
CASSDWAGVGYGYTF
TGTGCCAGCAGTGATTGGGCAGGGGTCGGCTATGGCTACACCTTC
>16|TRBD1|TRBV19|NA|TRBJ2-3
CASSPWTGPSTDTQYF
TGTGCCAGTAGTCCCTGGACAGGGCCTAGCACAGATACGCAGTATTTT
>14|NA|TRBV5-4|NA|TRBJ2-4
CARPVRLAKNIQYF
TGTGCCAGACCGGTACGACTAGCCAAAAACATTCAGTACTTC
>15|TRBD1|TRBV2|NA|TRBJ1-1
CASRGRTGGNTEAFF
TGTGCCAGCAGGGGCCGGACAGGGGGGAACACTGAAGCTTTCTTT
>16|NA|TRBV4-1|few|TRBJ1-2
CASSPPLGGFELGYTF
TGCGCCAGCAGCCCCCCCCTAGGAGGGTTCGAATTAGGCTACACCTTC
>15|NA|TRBV7-8|NA|TRBJ2-3
CASIKTWSETDTQYF
TGTGCCAGCATTAAAACGTGGTCAGAAACAGATACGCAGTATTTT
>14|TRBD1|TRBV2|NA|TRBJ2-7
CASGTATAAYEQYF
TGTGCCAGCGGGACAGCAACAGCAGCCTACGAGCAGTACTTC
>14|NA|TRBV5-4|NA|TRBJ2-1
CASLARDSNIEQFF
TGTGCCAGCCTAGCGCGGGACTCAAATATTGAGCAGTTCTTC
>16|TRBD1|TRBV25-1|NA|TRBJ2-7
CASSEGLGGNFGEQYF
TGTGCCAGCAGTGAAGGGTTAGGGGGCAATTTTGGGGAGCAGTACTTC
>12|NA|TRBV14|few|TRBJ2-7
CASSQDYYEQYF
TGTGCCAGCAGCCAAGACTACTACGAGCAGTACTTC
>15|TRBD1|TRBV7-9|NA|TRBJ1-2
CASSGGTGNYYGYTF
TGTGCCAGCAGCGGGGGGACAGGAAACTACTATGGCTACACCTTC
>17|NA|TRBV19|NA|TRBJ1-1
CASSVPQGWPADTEAFF
TGTGCCAGTAGTGTACCACAGGGATGGCCGGCCGACACTGAAGCTTTCTTT
>17|NA|TRBV7-8|NA|TRBJ1-2
CASSPSGRGARIYGYTF
TGTGCCAGCAGCCCCTCTGGCCGGGGGGCACGTATCTATGGCTACACCTTC
>14|NA|TRBV19|NA|TRBJ2-1
CASSGGAGYNEQFF
TGTGCCAGTAGTGGCGGGGCTGGTTACAATGAGCAGTTCTTC
>13|NA|TRBV7-9|NA|TRBJ1-1
CASSPMRNTEAFF
TGTGCCAGCAGCCCCATGCGGAACACTGAAGCTTTCTTT
>16|NA|TRBV7-2|NA|TRBJ2-2
CASSPGQGQNTGELFF
TGTGCCAGCAGCCCTGGCCAGGGGCAGAACACCGGGGAGCTGTTTTTT
>16|TRBD2|TRBV6-5|NA|TRBJ2-5
CASSYPSGGAGETQYF
TGTGCCAGCAGTTACCCTAGCGGGGGGGCGGGAGAGACCCAGTACTTC